These 2 T cell receptor beta chains were all obtained from the same sample, sequenced in a study of blood T cell repertoires in COVID-19. Here immunoSEQ multiplex PCR was the method, and the copy in TCRdb shows in-frame clones only, minus some. Here the sample spans 400,000 to 500,000 clones, roughly 84% being singletons. The sequenced sample was PBMCs or T cells enriched from blood (not recorded which). These receptor sequences come from a woman aged 18-30 years who had been exposed to COVID-19.

This clone was observed a single time. V usage is TRBV24-1 and J usage is TRBJ2-2, with unresolved D. CDR3 size: 14 residues. The V and J ends lost 7 bases and 3 bases respectively, with 11 bases between them. Germline loops: CDR1 KGHDR, CDR2 SFDVKD. The CDR3 loop reads CATSSGVHTGELFF. The CDR3 DNA is TGTGCCACCAGCTCGGGTGTTCACACCGGGGAGCTGTTTTTT.

The CDR3 DNA follows: TGTGCCAGCAGCCGCCTGGAGGGAAACGAGCAGTACTTC. Protein product: CASSRLEGNEQYF. The chain couples TRBV11-2 to TRBJ2-7; perhaps TRBD2 as D (6 bases). The CDR3 contains 13 residues. Per germline, CDR1 SGHAT and CDR2 FQNNGV. V was clipped by 5 bases and J by 5 bases, with 13 bases between them.